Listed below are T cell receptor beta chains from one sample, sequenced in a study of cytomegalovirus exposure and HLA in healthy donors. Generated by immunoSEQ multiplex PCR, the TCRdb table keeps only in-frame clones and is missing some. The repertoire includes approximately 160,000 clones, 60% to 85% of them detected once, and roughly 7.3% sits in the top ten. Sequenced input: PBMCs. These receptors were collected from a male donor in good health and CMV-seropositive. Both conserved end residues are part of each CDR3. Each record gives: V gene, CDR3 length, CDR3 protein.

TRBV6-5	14	CASSYSGADTEAFF
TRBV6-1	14	CASIPTGETSPLHF
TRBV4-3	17	CASSQVRKLGWGNTIYF
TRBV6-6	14	CASSSEETGNTIYF
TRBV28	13	CASSFGLNYEQYF
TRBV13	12	CASSKTPDTQYF
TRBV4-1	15	CASSQGWGQGETQYF
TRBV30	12	CAWSPGQEVAFF
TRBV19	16	CASSIGTGVVNQPQHF
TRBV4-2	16	CASSQGVAGNTGELFF
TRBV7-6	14	CASSLSGDYVEQYF
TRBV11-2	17	CASSLVAADQSGNTIYF
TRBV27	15	CASSLNRGSYNEQFF
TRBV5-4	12	CASSQESYEQYF
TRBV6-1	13	CASSRGSGNTIYF
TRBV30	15	CAWSVLEVQRDTQYF